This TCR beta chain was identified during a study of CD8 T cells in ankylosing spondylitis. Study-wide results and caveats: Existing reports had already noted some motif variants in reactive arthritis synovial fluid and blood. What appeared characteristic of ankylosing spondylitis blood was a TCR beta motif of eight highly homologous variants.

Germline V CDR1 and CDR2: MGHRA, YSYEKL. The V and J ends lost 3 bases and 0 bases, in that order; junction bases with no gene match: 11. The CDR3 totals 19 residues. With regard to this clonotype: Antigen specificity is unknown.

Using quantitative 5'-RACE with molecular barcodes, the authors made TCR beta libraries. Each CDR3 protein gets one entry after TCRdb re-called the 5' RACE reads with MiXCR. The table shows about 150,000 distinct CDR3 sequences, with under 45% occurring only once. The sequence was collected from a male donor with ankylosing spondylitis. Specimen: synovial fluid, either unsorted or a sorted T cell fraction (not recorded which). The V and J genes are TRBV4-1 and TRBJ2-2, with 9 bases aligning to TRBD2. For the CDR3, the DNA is TGCGCCAGCAGCCATGCGGGGCTAGCGGGGATTACGAACACCGGGGAGCTGTTTTTT. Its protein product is CASSHAGLAGITNTGELFF.